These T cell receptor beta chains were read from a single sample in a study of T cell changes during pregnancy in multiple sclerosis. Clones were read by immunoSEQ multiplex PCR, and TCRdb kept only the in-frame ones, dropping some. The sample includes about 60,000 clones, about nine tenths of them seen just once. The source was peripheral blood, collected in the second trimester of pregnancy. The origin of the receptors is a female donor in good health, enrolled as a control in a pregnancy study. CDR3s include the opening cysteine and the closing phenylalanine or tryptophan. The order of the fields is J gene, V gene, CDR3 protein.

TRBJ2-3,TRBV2,CASFMPSATDTQYF
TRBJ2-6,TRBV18,CASSRYRDGANVLTF
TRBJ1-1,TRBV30,CAWSDGPEGTEAFF
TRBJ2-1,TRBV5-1,CASSSGLAYNEQFF
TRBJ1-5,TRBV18,CASSPTQGHGQPQHF
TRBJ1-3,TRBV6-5,CASSYSTGDGNTIYF
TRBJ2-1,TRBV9,CASSVVSGGLF
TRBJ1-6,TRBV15,CATRSRVSYNSPLHF
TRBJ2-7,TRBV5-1,CASSPGTSSYEQYF
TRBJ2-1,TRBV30,CAWSVDLSEQFF
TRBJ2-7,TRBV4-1,CASSQDGQGADEQYF
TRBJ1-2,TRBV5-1,CASQGARGYTF
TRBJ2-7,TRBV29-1,CSVESPSGTPQYEQYF
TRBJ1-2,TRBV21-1,CASSSRQGAWGYTF
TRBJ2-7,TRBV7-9,CASSRTSGRNEQYF
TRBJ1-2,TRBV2,CASTLMTGGASYGYTF
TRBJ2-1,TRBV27,CASSLRGVYNEQFF
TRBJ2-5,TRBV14,CASSHSNRGEQETQYF
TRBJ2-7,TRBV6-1,CASSDGTSGRYEQYF
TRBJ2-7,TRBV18,CASSPPHLAGGYEQYF
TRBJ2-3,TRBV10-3,CALKGAFSTDTQYF
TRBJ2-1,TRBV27,CASSSKGLAGPGFF
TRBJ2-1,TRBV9,CASSPTGYNEQFF
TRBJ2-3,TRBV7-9,CASSLGFAYTQYF
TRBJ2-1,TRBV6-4,CASSETHGGYNEQFF
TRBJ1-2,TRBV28,CASSFAGTGGLIYGYTF
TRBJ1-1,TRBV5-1,CASTRGMNTEAFF
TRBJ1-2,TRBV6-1,CASSAMTGDSYGYTF